Shown below are 24 T cell receptor beta chains from a single sample sequenced in a study of cytomegalovirus exposure and HLA in healthy donors. A multiplex PCR was run with 60 Vbeta primers and 13 Jbeta primers. The repertoire was sequenced with immunoSEQ multiplex PCR; TCRdb's copy has only in-frame clones and lacks some. The data contain 110,000 to 150,000 clones, 65% to 85% of them singletons. Sequenced sample: PBMCs. These receptors were obtained from a woman aged 40 to 55 in good health and CMV-seropositive.

This rearrangement joins TRBV2 to TRBJ2-7, with 8 bases lining up with TRBD1. Germline trimming cut 3 bases from V and 2 bases from J; bases unmatched to any gene: 3. The CDR3 spans 14 residues. Germline V gives CDR1 SNHLY, CDR2 FYNNEI. The CDR3 loop reads CASSDLRGPYEQYF. The CDR3 DNA reads TGTGCCAGCAGTGATCTCAGGGGGCCCTACGAGCAGTACTTC.

The CDR3 spells CDFGDYEQYF. The CDR3 nucleotides read TGTGACTTCGGAGACTACGAGCAGTACTTC. This chain links TRBV12-5 with TRBJ2-5; D not resolved. The last part of the DNA fits TRBJ2-7 better; the J call may be wrong. The germline V gene encodes CDR1 LGHNT and CDR2 FRNRAP. The CDR3 totals 10 residues.

This chain links TRBV11-3 with TRBJ2-7; D gene ambiguous. V was clipped by 7 bases and J by 7 bases, with 8 bases between them. CDR1 SGHNT and CDR2 YENEEA come from the germline V gene. The CDR3 is 10 amino acids. Here the CDR3 DNA reads TGTGCCAGCACCCAACGGGAGCAGTACTTC. Its translation: CASTQREQYF.

The chain joins TRBV7-8 to TRBJ2-5; D is uncertain. This CDR3 is 11 amino acids long. Germline V CDR1 and CDR2: SGHVS, FQNEAQ. V dropped 3 bases and J dropped 9 bases, with 8 bases sitting between them. The CDR3 protein is CASSFDRAQYF. In nucleotides, the CDR3 is TGTGCCAGCAGCTTCGACCGGGCCCAGTACTTC.

V gene TRBV28 combines with J gene TRBJ2-7; possibly TRBD2 for D (5 bases). Germline CDR1 is MDHEN and CDR2 is SYDVKM. This CDR3 has 15 amino acids. Trimming cost V 2 bases and J 2 bases, with 13 bases left between them. The CDR3 here is CASSLAEGVTYEQYF. CDR3 bases: TGTGCCAGCAGTTTAGCAGAGGGTGTAACCTACGAGCAGTACTTC. Full variable domain (rest looked up from reference TRBV28 and TRBJ2-7): DVKVTQSSRYLVKRTGEKVFLECVQDMDHENMFWYRQDPGLGLRLIYFSYDVKMKEKGDIPEGYSVSREKKERFSLILESASTNQTSMYLCASSLAEGVTYEQYFGPGTRLTVT.

This clone came up a few times. V and J are TRBV4-1 and TRBJ1-4; TRBD1 agrees at 9 bases. V lost 1 base, J lost 7 bases, and 4 bases stayed unmatched. Germline CDR1 is MGHRA and CDR2 is YSYEKL. This CDR3 comprises 15 residues. The CDR3 sequence is CASSQAWDRVEKLFF. CDR3 sequence (DNA): TGCGCCAGCAGCCAAGCTTGGGACAGGGTTGAAAAACTGTTTTTT.

This clone was seen only once. The chain has TRBV27 and TRBJ2-5; D perhaps matches TRBD1 (7 bases). This CDR3 comprises 18 residues. Germline CDR1 MNHEY, CDR2 SMNVEV (reference sequence). V was pared by 1 base and J by 4 bases, with 22 bases between. This CDR3 is CASSLWRDSSMRGETQYF. The CDR3 DNA sequence: TGTGCCAGCAGTTTATGGAGGGACAGTTCGATGCGGGGAGAGACCCAGTACTTC.

J is TRBJ2-3 and V is TRBV7-6, with 9 bases aligning to TRBD1. This CDR3 comprises 16 residues. V lost 3 bases and J lost 4; bases outside the gene matches: 8. From germline, CDR1 is SGHVS and CDR2 FNYEAQ. CDR3 loop: CASSFSTGGLADTQYF. The CDR3 DNA reads as TGTGCCAGCAGCTTTTCGACAGGGGGGTTGGCAGATACGCAGTATTTT.

The rearrangement joins TRBV2 to TRBJ1-3; D gene ambiguous. Between the trimmed V and J ends, which lost 7 bases and 3 bases, there was a span of 13 bases. Germline V gene lookup returns CDR1 SNHLY and CDR2 FYNNEI. CDR3 length equals 14 residues. Here the CDR3 DNA reads TGTGCCAGCATTCCGGGAGCCGATGGAAACACCATATATTTT. Translating gives CASIPGADGNTIYF.

J is TRBJ1-1 and V is TRBV25-1; a possible D gene is TRBD1 (5 bases). Germline loops: CDR1 MGHDK, CDR2 SYGVNS. V was clipped by 3 bases and J by 11 bases, with 13 bases between them. The CDR3 consists of 12 residues. CDR3 loop: CASSDAAGKAFF. The CDR3 region has the DNA TGTGCCAGCAGTGACGCGGCAGGGAAGGCTTTCTTT.

The chain combines TRBV27 with TRBJ2-5; 7 bases align to TRBD2. The CDR3 is 15 residues long. Per germline, CDR1 MNHEY and CDR2 SMNVEV (reference sequence). V was clipped by 6 bases and J by 1 base; unmatched bases: 8. CDR3 bases: TGTGCCAGCAGCATGTGGGAGGGCTCCCAAGAGACCCAGTACTTC. Protein sequence: CASSMWEGSQETQYF.

The chain joins TRBV13 to TRBJ2-1, with 7 bases aligning to TRBD2. V gave up 5 bases and J gave up 4 bases; unmatched junction bases: 8. The V gene's germline CDR1 is PRHDT and CDR2 FYEKMQ (reference sequence). The CDR3 length is 15 residues. Here the CDR3 DNA reads TGTGCCAGCAGCAACTCCCGGGACTATTACAATGAGCAGTTCTTC. Encoded protein: CASSNSRDYYNEQFF.

A few counts support this clone. The CDR3 nucleotides read TGTGCCAGCAGTTACTCTCCCGGCTCTGGAAACACCATATATTTT. It encodes CASSYSPGSGNTIYF. V and J are TRBV6-5 and TRBJ1-3, with no clear D. CDR3 size: 15 residues. V gave up 0 bases and J gave up 0 bases, with 6 bases separating them. Germline V gene lookup returns CDR1 MNHEY and CDR2 SVGAGI.

The V call is TRBV7-9, the J call TRBJ2-1; 7 bases map to TRBD2. CDR3 size: 15 residues. V trimming: 4 bases; J trimming: 4 bases; junction bases outside the gene matches: 7. The germline gives CDR1 SEHNR, CDR2 FQNEAQ (reference sequence). The CDR3: CASSSDYSGYNEQFF. The CDR3 region has the DNA TGTGCCAGCAGCTCAGACTATAGCGGGTACAATGAGCAGTTCTTC.

Only one count was recorded for this clone. J is TRBJ2-2 and V is TRBV5-1; a possible D gene is TRBD1 (6 bases). The length of the CDR3 is 19 residues. Germline assignment: CDR1 SGHRS and CDR2 YFSETQ. Trimming removed 0 bases from V and 1 base from J, with 19 bases in between. The CDR3 coding sequence is TGCGCCAGCAGCTTGGAGGGCAGGGGAACAGGGTTGAACACCGGGGAGCTGTTTTTT. Residues: CASSLEGRGTGLNTGELFF.

The chain carries TRBV7-2 and TRBJ1-4; D is ambiguous. V dropped 1 base and J dropped 3 bases, with 12 bases sitting between them. Looked up from germline, CDR1 is SGHTA and CDR2 is FQGNSA. This CDR3 spans 16 amino acids. The CDR3 DNA is TGTGCCAGCAGCTTAGAGCCCAATTCGGCTAATGAAAAACTGTTTTTT. It encodes CASSLEPNSANEKLFF.

About this clone itself: Within the sample, other DNA sequences also encode this same CDR3. V gene TRBV4-1 combines with J gene TRBJ1-6, with 9 bases lining up with TRBD1. CDR1 is MGHRA and CDR2 is YSYEKL in the germline V gene. Trimming took 3 bases from V and 9 from J; bases not matched to a gene: 9. The CDR3 is made up of 16 amino acids. In DNA form, the CDR3 reads TGCGCCAGCAGCCATACAGGGGGCGCGTTGGGTTCACCCCTCCACTTT. It translates to CASSHTGGALGSPLHF.

The rearrangement uses TRBV18 and TRBJ2-7; TRBD1 is a possible D gene (5 bases). V lost 2 bases to trimming and J lost 5 bases, with 13 bases between them. CDR3 length equals 14 residues. The germline gives CDR1 KGHSH, CDR2 LQKENI. CDR3 in amino acids: CASSPSPGLNEQYF. In DNA form, the CDR3 reads TGTGCCAGCTCACCATCCCCAGGGTTAAACGAGCAGTACTTC.

The chain combines TRBV4-2 with TRBJ2-3; 13 bases line up with TRBD2. Germline CDR1 and CDR2: LGHNA and YNFKEQ. J was trimmed by 1 base and V by 1 base; bases with no gene match: 2. This CDR3 contains 17 residues. CDR3 amino acids: CASSQAGTSGGTDTQYF. The DNA of the CDR3 is TGTGCCAGCAGCCAAGCGGGGACTAGCGGGGGCACAGATACGCAGTATTTT.

The chain is built from TRBV4-1 and TRBJ2-3; D remains unclear. From germline, CDR1 is MGHRA and CDR2 YSYEKL. This CDR3 region has 12 residues. V was trimmed by 1 base and J by 7 bases, leaving 6 bases between them. The CDR3 region has the DNA TGCGCCAGCAGCCAAGTCCAAAATACGCAGTATTTT. This translates into CASSQVQNTQYF.

This clone appeared once. The chain joins TRBV6-5 to TRBJ1-2; the match to TRBD1 covers 9 bases. From germline, CDR1 is MNHEY and CDR2 SVGAGI. J gave up 7 bases and V 2 bases, and 8 bases lay outside the gene matches. The CDR3 runs 15 residues. The CDR3 DNA reads as TGTGCCAGCAGTTACAATGGAAACAGGGGGCCTGGCTACACCTTC. Amino acid sequence: CASSYNGNRGPGYTF.

The rearrangement joins TRBV27 to TRBJ2-1; TRBD2 matches 9 bases. The CDR3 totals 16 residues. Germline V gene data show CDR1 as MNHEY and CDR2 as SMNVEV (reference sequence). Trimming at V came to 2 bases and at J to 7 bases, leaving 9 bases not matched to a gene. The CDR3 region is CASSLTIAGAGNEQFF. DNA of the CDR3: TGTGCCAGCAGTTTAACTATAGCGGGAGCGGGGAATGAGCAGTTCTTC.

The chain is built from TRBV28 and TRBJ2-1; TRBD2 matches 12 bases. The CDR3 length is 18 residues. From germline, CDR1 is MDHEN and CDR2 SYDVKM. The V segment lost 3 bases and the J segment 8 bases; nucleotides outside the gene matches: 14. The CDR3 sequence: CASSFGSLTSGRPDEQFF. CDR3 nucleotides: TGTGCCAGCAGTTTCGGCTCCCTGACTAGCGGGAGACCTGATGAGCAGTTCTTC. Full variable domain (missing parts from reference TRBV28 and TRBJ2-1): DVKVTQSSRYLVKRTGEKVFLECVQDMDHENMFWYRQDPGLGLRLIYFSYDVKMKEKGDIPEGYSVSREKKERFSLILESASTNQTSMYLCASSFGSLTSGRPDEQFFGPGTRLTVL.

The V call is TRBV10-2, the J call TRBJ1-1; D unclear. Trimming cost V 3 bases and J 8 bases, with 16 bases left between them. This CDR3 region has 14 residues. Germline assignment: CDR1 WSHSY and CDR2 SAAADI. The chain's CDR3 is CASSEQQPTAEAFF. DNA for the CDR3: TGCGCCAGCAGTGAACAACAGCCCACTGCCGAAGCTTTCTTT.